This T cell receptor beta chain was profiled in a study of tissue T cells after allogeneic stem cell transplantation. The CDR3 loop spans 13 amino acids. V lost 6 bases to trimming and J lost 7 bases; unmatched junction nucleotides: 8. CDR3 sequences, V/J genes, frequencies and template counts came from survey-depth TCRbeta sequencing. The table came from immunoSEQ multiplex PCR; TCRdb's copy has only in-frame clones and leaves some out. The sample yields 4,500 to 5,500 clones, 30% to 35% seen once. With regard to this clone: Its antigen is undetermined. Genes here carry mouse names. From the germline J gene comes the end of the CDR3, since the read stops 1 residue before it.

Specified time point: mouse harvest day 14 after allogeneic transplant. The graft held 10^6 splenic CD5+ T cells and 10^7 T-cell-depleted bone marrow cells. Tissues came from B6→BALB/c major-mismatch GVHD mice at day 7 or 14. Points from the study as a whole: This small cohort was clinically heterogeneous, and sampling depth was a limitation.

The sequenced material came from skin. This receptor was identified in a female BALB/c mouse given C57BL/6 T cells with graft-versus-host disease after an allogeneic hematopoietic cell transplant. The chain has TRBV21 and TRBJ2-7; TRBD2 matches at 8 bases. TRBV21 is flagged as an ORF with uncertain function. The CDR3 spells CASSLGGAREQYF. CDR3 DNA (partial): TGTGCTAGCAGCCTGGGGGGCGCTCGGGAACAGTAC.